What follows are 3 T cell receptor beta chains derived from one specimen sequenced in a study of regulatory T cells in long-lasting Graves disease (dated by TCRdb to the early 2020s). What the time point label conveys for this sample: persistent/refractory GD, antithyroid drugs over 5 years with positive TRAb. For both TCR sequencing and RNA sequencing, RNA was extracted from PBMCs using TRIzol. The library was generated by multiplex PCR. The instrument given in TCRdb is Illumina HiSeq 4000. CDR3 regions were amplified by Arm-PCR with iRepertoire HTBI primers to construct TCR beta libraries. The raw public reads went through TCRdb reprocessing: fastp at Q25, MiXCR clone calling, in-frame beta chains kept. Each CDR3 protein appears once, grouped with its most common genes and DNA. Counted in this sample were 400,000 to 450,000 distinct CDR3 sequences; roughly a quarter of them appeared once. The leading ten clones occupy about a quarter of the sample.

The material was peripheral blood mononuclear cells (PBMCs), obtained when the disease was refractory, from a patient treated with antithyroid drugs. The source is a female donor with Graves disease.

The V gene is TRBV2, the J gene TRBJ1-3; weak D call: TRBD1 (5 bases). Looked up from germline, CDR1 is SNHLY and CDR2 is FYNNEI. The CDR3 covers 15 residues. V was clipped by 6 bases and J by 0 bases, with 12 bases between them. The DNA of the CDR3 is TGTGCCAGCAGACCCGACAGCTACTCTGGAAACACCATATATTTT. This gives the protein CASRPDSYSGNTIYF. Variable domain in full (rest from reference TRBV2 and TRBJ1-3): EPEVTQTPSHQVTQMGQEVILRCVPISNHLYFYWYRQILGQKVEFLVSFYNNEISEKSEIFDDQFSVERPDGSNFTLKIRSTKLEDSAMYFCASRPDSYSGNTIYFGEGSWLTVV.

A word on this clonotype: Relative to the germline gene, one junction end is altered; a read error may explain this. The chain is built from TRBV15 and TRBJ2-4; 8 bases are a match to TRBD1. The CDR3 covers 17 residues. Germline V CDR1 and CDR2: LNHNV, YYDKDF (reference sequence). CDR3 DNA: TGTGTCACCAGCAGAGATGGGACAGGCCGACTCAAAAACATTCAGTACTTC. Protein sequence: CVTSRDGTGRLKNIQYF.

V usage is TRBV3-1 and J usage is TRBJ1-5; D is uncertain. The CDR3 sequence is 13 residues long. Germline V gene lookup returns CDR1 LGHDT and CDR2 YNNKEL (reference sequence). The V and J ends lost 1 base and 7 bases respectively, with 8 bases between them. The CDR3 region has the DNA TGTGCCAGCAGCCAAGGTCCGGCGCAGCCCCAGCATTTT. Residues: CASSQGPAQPQHF.